This T cell receptor beta chain was sequenced during a study of CD8 T cells in Susac syndrome. General study findings and limits: The study admitted that it had a relatively small number of individuals in its TCR sequencing and HLA analysis.

The CDR3 is 17 residues long. J gave up 2 bases and V 8 bases, and 15 bases lay outside the gene matches. Germline assignment: CDR1 LGHDT and CDR2 YNNKEL (reference sequence). TCR beta from blood CD8+ and CD4+ T cells was sequenced. Random hexamers primed reverse transcription of about 0.5 to 1 ug RNA. TCRdb processed the immunoSEQ multiplex PCR reads anew with MiXCR; each CDR3 protein has one entry. The data show 150,000 or so distinct CDR3 sequences, around 94% seen once. About this clonotype: What it binds is unknown.

Sequenced input: CD4+ T cells from PBMCs. The chain links TRBV3-1 to TRBJ2-1, with 7 bases identical to TRBD2. This receptor was obtained from a human donor with multiple sclerosis. The CDR3, as DNA: TGTGCCAGCCAGGCCTGGAGGTCTAGCGGTCCCTACAATGAGCAGTTCTTC. Amino acids: CASQAWRSSGPYNEQFF.